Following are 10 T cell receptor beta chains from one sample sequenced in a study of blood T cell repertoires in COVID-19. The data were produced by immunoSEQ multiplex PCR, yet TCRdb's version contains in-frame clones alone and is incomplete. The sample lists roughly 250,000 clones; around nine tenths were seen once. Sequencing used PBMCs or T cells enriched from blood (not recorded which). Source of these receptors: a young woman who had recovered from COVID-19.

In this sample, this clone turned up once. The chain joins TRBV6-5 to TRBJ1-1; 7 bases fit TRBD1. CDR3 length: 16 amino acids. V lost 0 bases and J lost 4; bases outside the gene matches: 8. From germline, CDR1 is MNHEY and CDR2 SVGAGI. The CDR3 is CASSYSEGARSTEAFF. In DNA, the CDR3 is TGTGCCAGCAGTTACTCCGAGGGGGCGCGATCCACTGAAGCTTTCTTT.

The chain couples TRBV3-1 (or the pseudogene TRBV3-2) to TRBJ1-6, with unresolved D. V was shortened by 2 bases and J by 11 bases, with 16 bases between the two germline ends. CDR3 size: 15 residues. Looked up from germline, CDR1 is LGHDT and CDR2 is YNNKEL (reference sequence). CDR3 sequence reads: CASSQRSNIEAPLHF. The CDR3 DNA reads TGTGCCAGCAGCCAACGCTCTAATATTGAGGCACCCCTCCACTTT.

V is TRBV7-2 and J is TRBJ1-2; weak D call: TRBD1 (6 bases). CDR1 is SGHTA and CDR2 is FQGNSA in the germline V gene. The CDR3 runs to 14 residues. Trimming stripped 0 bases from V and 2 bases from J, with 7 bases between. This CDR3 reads CASSLARGNYGYTF. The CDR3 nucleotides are TGTGCCAGCAGCTTAGCTAGGGGGAACTATGGCTACACCTTC.

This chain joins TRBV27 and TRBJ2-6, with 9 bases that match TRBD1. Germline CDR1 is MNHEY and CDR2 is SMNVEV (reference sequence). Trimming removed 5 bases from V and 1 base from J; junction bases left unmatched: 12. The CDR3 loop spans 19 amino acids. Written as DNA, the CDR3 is TGTGCCAGCAGTCACCTCCTTGGACAGGGGTTGTCTGGGGCCAACGTCCTGACTTTC. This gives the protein CASSHLLGQGLSGANVLTF.

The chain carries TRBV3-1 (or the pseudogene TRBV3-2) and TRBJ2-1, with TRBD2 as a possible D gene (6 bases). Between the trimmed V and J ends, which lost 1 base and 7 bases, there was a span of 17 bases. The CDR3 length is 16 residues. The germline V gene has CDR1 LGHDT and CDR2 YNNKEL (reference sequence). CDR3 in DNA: TGTGCCAGCAGCCAAGCTGGCGCAGCCGGGGGTAATGAGCAGTTCTTC. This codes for CASSQAGAAGGNEQFF.

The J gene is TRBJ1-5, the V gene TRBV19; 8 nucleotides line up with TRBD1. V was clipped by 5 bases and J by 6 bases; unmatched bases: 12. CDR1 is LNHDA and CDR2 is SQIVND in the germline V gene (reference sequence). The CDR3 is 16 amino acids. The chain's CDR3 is CASSRQGANSGQPQHF. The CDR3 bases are TGTGCCAGTAGTCGCCAGGGGGCGAATTCGGGTCAGCCCCAGCATTTT.

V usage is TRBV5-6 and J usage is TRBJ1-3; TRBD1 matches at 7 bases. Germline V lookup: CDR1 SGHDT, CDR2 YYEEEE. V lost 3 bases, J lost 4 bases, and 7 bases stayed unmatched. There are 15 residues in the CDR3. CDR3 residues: CASSSATGSGNTIYF. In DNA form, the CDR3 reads TGTGCCAGCAGCTCCGCGACAGGGTCAGGAAACACCATATATTTT. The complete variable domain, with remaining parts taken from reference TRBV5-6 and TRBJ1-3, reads DAGVTQSPTHLIKTRGQQVTLRCSPKSGHDTVSWYQQALGQGPQFIFQYYEEEERQRGNFPDRFSGHQFPNYSSELNVNALLLGDSALYLCASSSATGSGNTIYFGEGSWLTVV.

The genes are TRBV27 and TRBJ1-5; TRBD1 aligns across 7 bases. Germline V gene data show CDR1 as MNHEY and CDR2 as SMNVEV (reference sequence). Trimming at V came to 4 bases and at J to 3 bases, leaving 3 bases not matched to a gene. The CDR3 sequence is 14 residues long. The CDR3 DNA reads TGTGCCAGCAGTTCAGGGACAGTCAATCAGCCCCAGCATTTT. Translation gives CASSSGTVNQPQHF.

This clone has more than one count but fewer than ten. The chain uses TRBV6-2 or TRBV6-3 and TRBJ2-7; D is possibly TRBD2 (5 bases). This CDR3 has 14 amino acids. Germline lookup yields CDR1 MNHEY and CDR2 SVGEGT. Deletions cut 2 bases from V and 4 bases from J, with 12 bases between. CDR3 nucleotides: TGTGCCAGCAGTTACGATCCTAGCTCGTACGAGCAGTACTTC. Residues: CASSYDPSSYEQYF.

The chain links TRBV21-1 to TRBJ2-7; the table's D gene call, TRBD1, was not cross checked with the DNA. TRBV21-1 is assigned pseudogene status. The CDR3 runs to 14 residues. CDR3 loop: CASTTQGYSYEQYF. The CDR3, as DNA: TGTGCCAGCACCACACAGGGTTACTCCTACGAGCAGTACTTC.